One and the same sample provided the 20 T cell receptor beta chains below, sequenced in a study of blood T cell repertoires in COVID-19. TCRdb's table, derived via immunoSEQ multiplex PCR, lists solely in-frame clones and lacks some. Of around 300,000 clones detected, 90% to 95% appear once; the ten largest clones hold about 2.2%. Sequencing was carried out using peripheral blood. These receptors all come from a woman in her 30s with COVID-19, enrolled during active disease.

The chain has TRBV6-1 and TRBJ1-2; 7 nucleotides match TRBD1. The CDR3 sequence is 15 residues long. V trimming: 1 base; J trimming: 5 bases; junction bases outside the gene matches: 7. Germline V gene data show CDR1 as MNHNS and CDR2 as SASEGT. For the CDR3, the DNA is TGTGCCAGCAGTGAAGGGGCAGGGGGAGGTTATGGCTACACCTTC. Translated: CASSEGAGGGYGYTF.

In DNA, the CDR3 is TGCAGCGTGGCCCAAGACAGGGGATTGGGCGGGGAGCTGTTTTTT. Amino acids: CSVAQDRGLGGELFF. The rearrangement links TRBV29-1 to TRBJ2-2; 8 bases map to TRBD1. The CDR3 consists of 15 residues. V lost 6 bases and J lost 7; bases outside the gene matches: 13. The germline V gene has CDR1 SQVTM and CDR2 ANQGSEA.

V is TRBV18 and J is TRBJ1-4, with D perhaps TRBD1 (6 bases). CDR1 KGHSH and CDR2 LQKENI come from the germline V gene. The CDR3 totals 15 residues. V dropped 4 bases and J dropped 2 bases, with 11 bases sitting between them. In nucleotides, the CDR3 is TGTGCCAGCTCACTTACAGGGAGCACTAATGAAAAACTGTTTTTT. Translating it yields CASSLTGSTNEKLFF.

The chain couples TRBV19 to TRBJ1-1; no clear D. V was pared by 0 bases and J by 0 bases, with 17 bases between. The CDR3 runs to 18 residues. CDR1 is LNHDA, CDR2 SQIVND, per germline (reference sequence). CDR3 bases: TGTGCCAGTAGTATAGATAATCCAGGCCGGGGAATGAACACTGAAGCTTTCTTT. It translates to CASSIDNPGRGMNTEAFF.

The chain is built from TRBV5-6 and TRBJ2-7; 14 bases are a match to TRBD2. Trimming at V came to 0 bases and at J to 5 bases, leaving 4 bases not matched to a gene. Germline CDR1 is SGHDT and CDR2 is YYEEEE. The CDR3 runs to 16 residues. CDR3 in amino acids: CASSLGLAGGPDEQYF. The CDR3 DNA sequence: TGTGCCAGCAGCTTGGGACTAGCGGGAGGGCCTGACGAGCAGTACTTC.

This CDR3 reads CASSVTGLDQPQHF. DNA of the CDR3: TGTGCCAGCAGTGTGACAGGGCTCGATCAGCCCCAGCATTTT. The chain uses TRBV6-1 and TRBJ1-5; 7 nucleotides match TRBD1. The CDR3 spans 14 residues. The V and J ends lost 4 bases and 5 bases, in that order; junction bases with no gene match: 5. CDR1 and CDR2 (germline): MNHNS, SASEGT.

The V call is TRBV25-1, the J call TRBJ1-2; 9 nucleotides line up with TRBD1. V shed 6 bases and J 7 bases; nucleotides not matched to a gene: 3. The germline V gene encodes CDR1 MGHDK and CDR2 SYGVNS. The CDR3 is 12 residues long. The CDR3 loop is CASRDRGIGYTF. DNA of the CDR3: TGTGCCAGCAGGGACAGGGGTATTGGCTACACCTTC.

The J gene is TRBJ2-1, the V gene TRBV6-6; 8 nucleotides agree with TRBD2. The CDR3 length is 16 residues. Germline V lookup: CDR1 MNHNY, CDR2 SVGAGI (reference sequence). V gave up 2 bases and J gave up 7 bases; unmatched junction bases: 10. The CDR3, as DNA: TGTGCCAGCAGTTACCCTCCGGGACTAGGTCTAAATGAGCAGTTCTTC. Protein sequence: CASSYPPGLGLNEQFF.

This sequence joins TRBV13 and TRBJ2-7; 13 bases are shared with TRBD2. Germline CDR1 reads PRHDT; CDR2 reads FYEKMQ (reference sequence). Trimming took 4 bases from V and 7 from J; bases not matched to a gene: 16. The CDR3 totals 18 residues. The CDR3 DNA reads TGTGCCAGCAGCTCTACCCTACTCGGACTAGCGGGAGCCCTGGAGCAGTACTTC. This encodes CASSSTLLGLAGALEQYF.

The chain carries TRBV5-4 and TRBJ2-7, with D tentatively TRBD2 (6 bases). Deletions cut 1 base from V and 1 base from J, with 12 bases between. The germline V gene has CDR1 SGHNT and CDR2 YYREEE (reference sequence). The CDR3 has 15 residues. As DNA, the CDR3 is TGTGCCAGCAGCTTGTCCCCCGGAGGGTCCTACGAGCAGTACTTC. Amino acid sequence: CASSLSPGGSYEQYF.

Remarks on this clone: Other DNA sequences in the sample encode the same CDR3. The chain carries TRBV4-1 and TRBJ2-2, with 14 positions matching TRBD2. V trimming: 1 base; J trimming: 5 bases; junction bases outside the gene matches: 6. CDR3 length: 18 amino acids. CDR1 is MGHRA, CDR2 YSYEKL, per germline. This chain's CDR3 is CASSQGGLAGVGTGELFF. DNA of the CDR3: TGCGCCAGCAGCCAAGGGGGACTAGCGGGAGTGGGGACCGGGGAGCTGTTTTTT.

The chain uses TRBV30 and TRBJ2-7, with TRBD1 matching over 7 bases. This CDR3 is 13 amino acids long. The trim removed 0 bases at V and 12 bases at J, leaving 11 bases unmatched. Looked up from germline, CDR1 is GTSNPN and CDR2 is SVGIG (reference sequence). The CDR3 DNA sequence: TGTGCCTGGAGTGTTAGACAGGGTCGACATGGGTACTTC. This translates into CAWSVRQGRHGYF.

A single count supports this clone. This rearrangement joins TRBV12-5 to TRBJ2-7; D is perhaps TRBD1 (5 bases). Germline V gene sequence: CDR1 LGHNT, CDR2 FRNRAP. The CDR3 consists of 15 residues. The V end was cut by 0 bases, the J end by 6 bases, with 15 bases between. The DNA of the CDR3 is TGTGCTAGTGGTTTGGTTTTGGGGCCAGTCGGCGAGCAGTACTTC. Translation: CASGLVLGPVGEQYF.

This clone has more than one count but fewer than ten. J is TRBJ2-7 and V is TRBV7-3, with D tentatively TRBD1 (7 bases). Germline V lookup: CDR1 SGHTA, CDR2 FQGTGA. V shed 5 bases and J shed 3 bases, with 17 bases lying between them. The CDR3 totals 15 residues. CDR3 bases: TGTGCCAGCAGCGCGCAGGGGGGACCCCTCTACGAGCAGTACTTC. Translating gives CASSAQGGPLYEQYF. The variable domain in full, completed from reference TRBV7-3 and TRBJ2-7, reads GAGVSQTPSNKVTEKGKYVELRCDPISGHTALYWYRQSLGQGPEFLIYFQGTGAADDSGLPNDRFFAVRPEGSVSTLKIQRTERGDSAVYLCASSAQGGPLYEQYFGPGTRLTVT.

This rearrangement joins TRBV19 to TRBJ2-7; 7 nucleotides align to TRBD1. V shed 4 bases and J 3 bases; nucleotides not matched to a gene: 9. The CDR3 has 15 residues. Germline CDR1 and CDR2: LNHDA and SQIVND (reference sequence). Here the CDR3 reads CASSKETGPFYEQYF. The CDR3 DNA reads TGTGCCAGTAGTAAAGAGACAGGGCCTTTCTACGAGCAGTACTTC.

The rearrangement joins TRBV29-1 to TRBJ2-7; 7 bases are a match to TRBD1. CDR3 size: 13 residues. With V trimmed by 0 bases and J by 6 bases, 5 bases remained unmatched. Germline V gene data show CDR1 as SQVTM and CDR2 as ANQGSEA. CDR3 bases: TGCAGCGTTGAAGACGAGACAGGGCTCGAGCAGTACTTC. Encoded protein: CSVEDETGLEQYF.

CDR3: CASSLAAAYYNEQFF. The CDR3 DNA reads as TGTGCCAGCAGCCTCGCAGCGGCTTACTACAATGAGCAGTTCTTC. V is TRBV7-2 and J is TRBJ2-1, with D tentatively TRBD2 (5 bases). Trimming removed 5 bases from V and 3 bases from J, with 14 bases in between. Germline CDR1 SGHTA, CDR2 FQGNSA. CDR3 length: 15 amino acids.

The genes are TRBV9 and TRBJ1-2, with D unclear. The V end lost 4 bases, the J end lost 6 bases, and 13 bases lay between the germline ends. The germline V gene has CDR1 SGDLS and CDR2 YYNGEE. This CDR3 region has 13 residues. CDR3 residues: CASSSLTGDGYTF. Here the CDR3 DNA reads TGTGCCAGCAGCTCCCTAACCGGGGATGGCTACACCTTC. Based on the CDR3 plus reference TRBV9 and TRBJ1-2, the full variable domain is DSGVTQTPKHLITATGQRVTLRCSPRSGDLSVYWYQQSLDQGLQFLIQYYNGEERAKGNILERFSAQQFPDLHSELNLSSLELGDSALYFCASSSLTGDGYTFGSGTRLTVV.

This rearrangement joins TRBV27 to TRBJ1-2, with unresolved D. Trimming took 6 bases from V and 4 from J, leaving 12 bases between them. The CDR3 contains 13 residues. Per the germline V gene, CDR1 is MNHEY and CDR2 is SMNVEV (reference sequence). This chain's CDR3 is CASSAGASYGYTF. The CDR3 nucleotides read TGTGCCAGCAGCGCAGGCGCATCCTATGGCTACACCTTC.

J is TRBJ2-1 and V is TRBV5-4, with 13 nucleotides matching TRBD2. The germline V gene has CDR1 SGHNT and CDR2 YYREEE (reference sequence). CDR3 size: 15 residues. Germline trimming cut 4 bases from V and 5 bases from J; bases unmatched to any gene: 3. The CDR3 loop is CASSSGTSGNNEQFF. CDR3 sequence (DNA): TGTGCCAGCAGCAGCGGGACTAGCGGGAACAATGAGCAGTTCTTC.